The 9 T cell receptor beta chains below all came from one sample that was sequenced in a study of blood T cell repertoires in COVID-19 (dated by TCRdb to the early 2020s). Libraries were constructed by the immunoSEQ multiplex PCR assay. Here the immuneACCESS table is served through TCRdb, limited to in-frame sequences with V and J called. Missing clones are a known gap in these copies; in checked studies unresolved V genes cover under half, and the rest lacks a known reason. Here the sample has about 68,000 clones; around 85% occur a single time. The top ten constitute under 1.5% of the sample. Sequencing was done on a sample of peripheral blood. These receptor sequences come from a woman aged 60-70 years with acute or convalescent COVID-19.

CDR3 sequence reads: CASSPGGRRHTEAFF. The CDR3, as DNA: TGTGCCAGCAGCCCGGGAGGCAGGCGTCACACTGAAGCTTTCTTT. This chain connects TRBV7-8 to TRBJ1-1; D is unclear. Germline CDR1 and CDR2: SGHVS and FQNEAQ. The V and J ends lost 5 bases and 3 bases respectively, with 16 bases between them. CDR3 length equals 15 residues.

The chain combines TRBV7-7 with TRBJ2-1; 11 bases line up with TRBD1. Germline V gene data show CDR1 as SSHAT and CDR2 as FNYEAQ (reference sequence). The trim removed 4 bases at V and 6 bases at J, leaving 5 bases unmatched. CDR3 length equals 15 residues. CDR3 residues: CASSYGQGASNEQFF. The CDR3 nucleotides read TGTGCCAGCAGCTACGGACAGGGGGCGAGCAATGAGCAGTTCTTC.

The chain uses TRBV29-1 and TRBJ2-3; D call uncertain. Germline CDR1 is SQVTM and CDR2 is ANQGSEA. Trimming stripped 4 bases from V and 4 bases from J, with 6 bases between. CDR3 length equals 11 residues. The CDR3 spells CSVGRADTQYF. The CDR3 coding sequence is TGCAGCGTTGGACGGGCAGATACGCAGTATTTT.

This chain links TRBV10-3 with TRBJ1-1; no firm D call. This CDR3 comprises 12 residues. Germline V lookup: CDR1 ENHRY, CDR2 SYGVKD. Trimming cost V 6 bases and J 0 bases, with 5 bases left between them. The CDR3, as DNA: TGTGCCATCAGGGGCCTGAACACTGAAGCTTTCTTT. Protein: CAIRGLNTEAFF.

The chain links TRBV5-6 to TRBJ2-1; possibly TRBD2 for D (6 bases). The germline V and J ends were trimmed by 4 bases and 6 bases, with 20 bases remaining between them. Germline values: CDR1 SGHDT, CDR2 YYEEEE. There are 16 residues in the CDR3. CDR3 protein: CASSPDGGARSNEQFF. CDR3 sequence (DNA): TGTGCCAGCAGCCCCGATGGCGGGGCCCGCAGCAATGAGCAGTTCTTC.

This chain connects TRBV9 to TRBJ2-5; TRBD2 matches 12 bases. The V gene's germline CDR1 is SGDLS and CDR2 YYNGEE. This CDR3 is built from 16 residues. V was pared by 4 bases and J by 0 bases, with 4 bases of the junction left unmatched. Here the CDR3 DNA reads TGTGCCAGCAGCCCTAGACTAGCGGGGGACCAAGAGACCCAGTACTTC. It codes for CASSPRLAGDQETQYF.

The chain employs TRBV11-2 and TRBJ1-1; D ambiguous. Germline V gene data show CDR1 as SGHAT and CDR2 as FQNNGV. The V gene lost 5 bases and the J gene lost 5 bases, with 15 bases spanning the gap. The CDR3 contains 14 residues. The CDR3, as DNA: TGTGCCAGCAGCCCCGTGTCGAGGTATACTGAAGCTTTCTTT. Its translation is CASSPVSRYTEAFF.

This CDR3 is CASSPSNRGRDGYTF. The DNA for the CDR3 is TGTGCCAGCTCACCATCAAACAGGGGGCGCGATGGCTACACCTTC. The gene calls are TRBV18 and TRBJ1-2; 9 bases agree with TRBD1. The germline gives CDR1 KGHSH, CDR2 LQKENI. The CDR3 consists of 15 residues. The V and J ends lost 2 bases and 6 bases, in that order; junction bases with no gene match: 7.

This chain connects TRBV28 to TRBJ2-7; 13 bases map to TRBD2. The V gene's germline CDR1 is MDHEN and CDR2 SYDVKM. Losses at the gene ends were 5 bases for V and 3 bases for J; bases not matched to a gene: 4. The CDR3 runs 15 residues. CDR3 in DNA: TGTGCCAGCAGTCCAAGACTAGCGGGGGGCTACGAGCAGTACTTC. This codes for CASSPRLAGGYEQYF.